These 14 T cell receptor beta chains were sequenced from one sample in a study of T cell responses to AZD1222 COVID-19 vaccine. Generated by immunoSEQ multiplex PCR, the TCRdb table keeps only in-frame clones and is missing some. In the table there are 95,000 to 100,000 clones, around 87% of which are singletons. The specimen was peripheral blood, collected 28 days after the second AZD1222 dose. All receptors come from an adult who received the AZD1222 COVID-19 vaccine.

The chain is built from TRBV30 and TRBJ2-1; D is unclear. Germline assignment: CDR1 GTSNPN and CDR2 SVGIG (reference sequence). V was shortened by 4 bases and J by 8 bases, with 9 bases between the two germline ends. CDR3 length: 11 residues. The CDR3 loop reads CAWTLADEQFF. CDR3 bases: TGTGCCTGGACCCTGGCGGATGAGCAGTTCTTC.

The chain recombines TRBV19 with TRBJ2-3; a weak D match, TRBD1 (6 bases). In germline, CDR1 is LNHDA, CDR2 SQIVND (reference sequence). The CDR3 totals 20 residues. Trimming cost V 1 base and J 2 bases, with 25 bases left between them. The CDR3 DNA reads TGTGCCAGTAGTATAGGCCCCGACGAGCAGGGGAAGTGGGACACAGATACGCAGTATTTT. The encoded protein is CASSIGPDEQGKWDTDTQYF.

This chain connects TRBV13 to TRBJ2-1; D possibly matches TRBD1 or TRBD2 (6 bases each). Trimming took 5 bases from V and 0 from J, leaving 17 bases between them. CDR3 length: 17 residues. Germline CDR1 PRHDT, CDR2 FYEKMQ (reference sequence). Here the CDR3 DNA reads TGTGCCAGCAGCCCGGCCTTCCGGGGGCCCTCCTACAATGAGCAGTTCTTC. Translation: CASSPAFRGPSYNEQFF.

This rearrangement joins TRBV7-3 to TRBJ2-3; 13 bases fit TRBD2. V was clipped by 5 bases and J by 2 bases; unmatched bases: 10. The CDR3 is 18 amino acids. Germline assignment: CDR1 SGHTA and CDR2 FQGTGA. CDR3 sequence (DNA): TGTGCCAGCAGCCAGAGGGGGACTAGCGGGGACGCCACAGATACGCAGTATTTT. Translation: CASSQRGTSGDATDTQYF.

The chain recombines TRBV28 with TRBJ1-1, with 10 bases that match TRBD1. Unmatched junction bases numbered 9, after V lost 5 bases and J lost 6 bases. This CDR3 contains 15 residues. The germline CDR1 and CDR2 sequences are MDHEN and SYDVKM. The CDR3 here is CASSRQGAVMSEAFF. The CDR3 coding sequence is TGTGCCAGCAGTAGACAGGGGGCGGTTATGTCTGAAGCTTTCTTT. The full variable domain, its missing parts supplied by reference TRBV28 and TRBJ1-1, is DVKVTQSSRYLVKRTGEKVFLECVQDMDHENMFWYRQDPGLGLRLIYFSYDVKMKEKGDIPEGYSVSREKKERFSLILESASTNQTSMYLCASSRQGAVMSEAFFGQGTRLTVV.

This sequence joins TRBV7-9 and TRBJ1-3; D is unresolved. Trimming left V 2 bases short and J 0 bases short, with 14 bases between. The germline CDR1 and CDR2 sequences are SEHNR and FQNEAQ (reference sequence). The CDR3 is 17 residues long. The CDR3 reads CASSLIGRDSSGNTIYF. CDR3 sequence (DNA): TGTGCCAGCAGCTTAATAGGCAGAGACTCCTCTGGAAACACCATATATTTT. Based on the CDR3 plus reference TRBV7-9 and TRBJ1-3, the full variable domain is DTGVSQNPRHKITKRGQNVTFRCDPISEHNRLYWYRQTLGQGPEFLTYFQNEAQLEKSRLLSDRFSAERPKGSFSTLEIQRTEQGDSAMYLCASSLIGRDSSGNTIYFGEGSWLTVV.

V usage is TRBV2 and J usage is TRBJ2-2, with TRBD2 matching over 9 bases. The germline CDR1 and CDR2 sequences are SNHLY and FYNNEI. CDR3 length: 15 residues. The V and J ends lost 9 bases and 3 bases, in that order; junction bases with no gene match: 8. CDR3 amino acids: CARGFLAGYTGELFF. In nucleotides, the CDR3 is TGTGCCAGAGGGTTTCTAGCGGGGTACACCGGGGAGCTGTTTTTT.

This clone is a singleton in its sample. The CDR3 spells CACSGGPYGYTF. CDR3 DNA sequence: TGTGCCTGTTCCGGGGGTCCCTATGGCTACACCTTC. The chain combines TRBV30 with TRBJ1-2; tentative D call: TRBD1 (5 bases). The ends were cut back, 6 bases at V and 4 bases at J, with 12 bases in the middle. CDR1 GTSNPN and CDR2 SVGIG come from the germline V gene (reference sequence). The CDR3 loop spans 12 amino acids.

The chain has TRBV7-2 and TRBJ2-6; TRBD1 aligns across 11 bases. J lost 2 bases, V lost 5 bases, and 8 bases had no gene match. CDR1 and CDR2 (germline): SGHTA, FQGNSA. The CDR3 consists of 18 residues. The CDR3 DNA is TGTGCCAGCAGCATCTTAAGGGACAGGGGGGCTGGGGCCAACGTCCTGACTTTC. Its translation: CASSILRDRGAGANVLTF.

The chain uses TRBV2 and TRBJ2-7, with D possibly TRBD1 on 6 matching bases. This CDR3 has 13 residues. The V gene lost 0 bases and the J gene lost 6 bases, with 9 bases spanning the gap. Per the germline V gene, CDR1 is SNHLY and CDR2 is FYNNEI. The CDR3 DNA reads TGTGCCAGCAGTGAAGCGCGAGGGGGCGAGCAGTACTTC. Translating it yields CASSEARGGEQYF.

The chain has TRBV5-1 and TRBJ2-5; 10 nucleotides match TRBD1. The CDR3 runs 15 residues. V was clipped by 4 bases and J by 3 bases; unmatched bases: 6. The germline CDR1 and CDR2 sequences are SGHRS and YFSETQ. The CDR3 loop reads CASSSTGTGEETQYF. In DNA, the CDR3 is TGCGCCAGCAGCAGTACCGGGACAGGGGAAGAGACCCAGTACTTC.

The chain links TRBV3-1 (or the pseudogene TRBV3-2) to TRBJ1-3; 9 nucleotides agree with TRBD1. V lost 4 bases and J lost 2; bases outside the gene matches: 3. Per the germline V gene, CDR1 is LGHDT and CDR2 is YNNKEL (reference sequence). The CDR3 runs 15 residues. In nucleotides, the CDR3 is TGTGCCAGCAGCCGGACAGGGGCGACTGGAAACACCATATATTTT. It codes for CASSRTGATGNTIYF.

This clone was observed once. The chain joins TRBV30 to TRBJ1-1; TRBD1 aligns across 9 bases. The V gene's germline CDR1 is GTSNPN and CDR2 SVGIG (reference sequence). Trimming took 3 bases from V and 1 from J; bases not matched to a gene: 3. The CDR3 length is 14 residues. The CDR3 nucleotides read TGTGCCTGGAGGGGGGACAGGGAGAACACTGAAGCTTTCTTT. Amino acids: CAWRGDRENTEAFF.

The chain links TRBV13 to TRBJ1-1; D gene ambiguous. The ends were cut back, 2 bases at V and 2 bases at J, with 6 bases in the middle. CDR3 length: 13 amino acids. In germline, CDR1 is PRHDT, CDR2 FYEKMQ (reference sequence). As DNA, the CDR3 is TGTGCCAGCAGCTTAAACATTAACACTGAAGCTTTCTTT. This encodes CASSLNINTEAFF.